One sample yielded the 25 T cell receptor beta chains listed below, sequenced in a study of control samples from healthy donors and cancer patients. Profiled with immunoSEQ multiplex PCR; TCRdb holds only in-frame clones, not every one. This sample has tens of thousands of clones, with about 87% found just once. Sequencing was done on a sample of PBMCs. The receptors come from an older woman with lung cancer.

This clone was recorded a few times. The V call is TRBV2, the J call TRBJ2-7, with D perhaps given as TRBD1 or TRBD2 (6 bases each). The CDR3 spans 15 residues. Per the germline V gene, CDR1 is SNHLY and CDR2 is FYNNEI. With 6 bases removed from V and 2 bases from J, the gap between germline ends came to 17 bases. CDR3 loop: CASRAGGGQTYEQYF. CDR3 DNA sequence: TGTGCCAGCAGGGCCGGAGGGGGTCAAACCTACGAGCAGTACTTC.

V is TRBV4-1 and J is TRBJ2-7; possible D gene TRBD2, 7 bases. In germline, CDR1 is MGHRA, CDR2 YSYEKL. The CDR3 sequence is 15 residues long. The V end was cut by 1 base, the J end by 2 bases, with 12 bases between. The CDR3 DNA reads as TGCGCCAGCAGCCAAGTTGGGGGGGCTCCCTACGAGCAGTACTTC. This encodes CASSQVGGAPYEQYF.

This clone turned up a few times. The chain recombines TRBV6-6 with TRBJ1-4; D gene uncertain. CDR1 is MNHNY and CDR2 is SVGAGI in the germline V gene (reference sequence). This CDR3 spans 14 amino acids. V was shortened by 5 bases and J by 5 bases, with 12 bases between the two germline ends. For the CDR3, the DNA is TGTGCCAGCAGTCCCCCGACCCTAAATGAAAAACTGTTTTTT. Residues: CASSPPTLNEKLFF.

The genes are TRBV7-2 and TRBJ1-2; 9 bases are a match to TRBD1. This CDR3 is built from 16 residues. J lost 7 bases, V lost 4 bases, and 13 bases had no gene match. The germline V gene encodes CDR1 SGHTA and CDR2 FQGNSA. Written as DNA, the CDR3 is TGTGCCAGCAGCTCCAGGCGGCGGACAGGGGACTCTGGCTACACCTTC. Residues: CASSSRRRTGDSGYTF.

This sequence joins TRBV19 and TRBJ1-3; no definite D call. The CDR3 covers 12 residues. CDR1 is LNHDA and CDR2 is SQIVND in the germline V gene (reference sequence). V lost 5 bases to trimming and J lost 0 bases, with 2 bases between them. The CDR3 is CASSASGNTIYF. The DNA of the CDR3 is TGTGCCAGTAGTGCCTCTGGAAACACCATATATTTT. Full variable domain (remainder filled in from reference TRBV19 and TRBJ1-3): DGGITQSPKYLFRKEGQNVTLSCEQNLNHDAMYWYRQDPGQGLRLIYYSQIVNDFQKGDIAEGYSVSREKKESFPLTVTSAQKNPTAFYLCASSASGNTIYFGEGSWLTVV.

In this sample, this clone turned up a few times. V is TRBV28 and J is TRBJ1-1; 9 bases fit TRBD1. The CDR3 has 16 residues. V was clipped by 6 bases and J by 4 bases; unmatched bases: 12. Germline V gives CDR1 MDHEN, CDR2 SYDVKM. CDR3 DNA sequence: TGTGCCAGCAGCCGCGGGACAGGGAGTGCGGGCACTGAAGCTTTCTTT. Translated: CASSRGTGSAGTEAFF.

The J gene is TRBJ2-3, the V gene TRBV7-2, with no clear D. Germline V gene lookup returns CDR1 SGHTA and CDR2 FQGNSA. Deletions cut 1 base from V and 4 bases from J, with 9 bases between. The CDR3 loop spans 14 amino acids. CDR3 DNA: TGTGCCAGCAGCTTAGACTTTGGCGCAGATACGCAGTATTTT. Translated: CASSLDFGADTQYF.

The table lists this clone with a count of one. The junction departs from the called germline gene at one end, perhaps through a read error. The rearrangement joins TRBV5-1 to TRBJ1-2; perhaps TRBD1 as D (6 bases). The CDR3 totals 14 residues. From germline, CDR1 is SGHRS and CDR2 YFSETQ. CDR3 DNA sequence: TGCGCCGGCAGCTTGGGGGGCTTCAACTATGGCTACACCTTC. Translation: CAGSLGGFNYGYTF.

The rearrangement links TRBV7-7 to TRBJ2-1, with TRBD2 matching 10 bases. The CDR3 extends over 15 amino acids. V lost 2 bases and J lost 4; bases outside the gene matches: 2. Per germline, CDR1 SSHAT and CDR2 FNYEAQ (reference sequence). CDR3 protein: CASSLLAGAYNEQFF. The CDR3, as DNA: TGTGCCAGCAGCTTACTAGCGGGAGCGTACAATGAGCAGTTCTTC.

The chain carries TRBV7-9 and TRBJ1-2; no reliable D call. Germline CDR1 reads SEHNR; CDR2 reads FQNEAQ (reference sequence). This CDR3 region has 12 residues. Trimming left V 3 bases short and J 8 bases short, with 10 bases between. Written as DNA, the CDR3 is TGTGCCAGCAGCTTGAACGAGGGAGGCTACACCTTC. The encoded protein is CASSLNEGGYTF.

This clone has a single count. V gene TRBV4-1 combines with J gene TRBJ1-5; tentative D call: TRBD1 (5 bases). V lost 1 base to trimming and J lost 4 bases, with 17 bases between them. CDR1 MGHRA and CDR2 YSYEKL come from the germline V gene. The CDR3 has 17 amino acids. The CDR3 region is CASSQARMGRANQPQHF. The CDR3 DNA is TGCGCCAGCAGCCAAGCCCGAATGGGCAGGGCAAATCAGCCCCAGCATTTT.

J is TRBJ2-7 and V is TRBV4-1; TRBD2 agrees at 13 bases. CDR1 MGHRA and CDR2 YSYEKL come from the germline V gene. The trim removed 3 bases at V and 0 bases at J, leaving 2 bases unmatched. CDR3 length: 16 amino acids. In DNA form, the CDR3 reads TGCGCCAGCAGCCACGGGACTAGCGGGATCTCCTACGAGCAGTACTTC. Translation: CASSHGTSGISYEQYF.

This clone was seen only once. CDR3 nucleotide sequence: TGTGCCACCTACTACGGGCGGGGTAGTACTGAAGCTTTCTTT. Translation gives CATYYGRGSTEAFF. The V gene is TRBV6-6, the J gene TRBJ1-1; D call uncertain. CDR1 MNHNY and CDR2 SVGAGI come from the germline V gene (reference sequence). V lost 10 bases, J lost 5 bases, and 20 bases lay in between. CDR3 length: 14 amino acids.

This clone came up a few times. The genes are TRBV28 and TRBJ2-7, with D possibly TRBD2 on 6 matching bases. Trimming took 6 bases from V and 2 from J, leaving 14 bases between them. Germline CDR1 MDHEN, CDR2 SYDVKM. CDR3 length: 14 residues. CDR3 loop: CASSLLAVPYEQYF. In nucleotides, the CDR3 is TGTGCCAGCAGCCTATTAGCGGTACCCTACGAGCAGTACTTC.

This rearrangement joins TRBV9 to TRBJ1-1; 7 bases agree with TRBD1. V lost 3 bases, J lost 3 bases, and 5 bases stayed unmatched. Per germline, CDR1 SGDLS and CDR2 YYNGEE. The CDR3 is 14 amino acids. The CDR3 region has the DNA TGTGCCAGCAGCGGGCAGGGGGGCTACACTGAAGCTTTCTTT. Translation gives CASSGQGGYTEAFF.

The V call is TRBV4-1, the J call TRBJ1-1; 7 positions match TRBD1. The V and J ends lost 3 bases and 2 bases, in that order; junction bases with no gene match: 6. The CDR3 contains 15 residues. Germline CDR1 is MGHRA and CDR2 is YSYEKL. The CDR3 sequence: CASSHIQGLNTEAFF. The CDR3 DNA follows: TGCGCCAGCAGCCACATACAGGGGCTCAACACTGAAGCTTTCTTT.

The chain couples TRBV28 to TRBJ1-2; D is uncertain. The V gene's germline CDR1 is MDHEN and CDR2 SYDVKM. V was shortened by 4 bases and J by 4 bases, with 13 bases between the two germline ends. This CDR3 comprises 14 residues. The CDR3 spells CASSSPSALYGYTF. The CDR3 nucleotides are TGTGCCAGCAGTTCCCCATCGGCTCTCTATGGCTACACCTTC.

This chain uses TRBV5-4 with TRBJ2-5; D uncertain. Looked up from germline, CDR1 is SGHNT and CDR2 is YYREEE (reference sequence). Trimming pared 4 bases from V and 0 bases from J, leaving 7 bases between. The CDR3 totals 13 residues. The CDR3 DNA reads TGTGCCAGCAGCCCTAGTAACCAAGAGACCCAGTACTTC. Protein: CASSPSNQETQYF.

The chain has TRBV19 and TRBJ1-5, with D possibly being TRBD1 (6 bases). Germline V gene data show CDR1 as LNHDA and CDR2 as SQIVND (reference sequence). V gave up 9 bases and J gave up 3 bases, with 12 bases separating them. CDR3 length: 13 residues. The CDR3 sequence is CASRTALNQPQHF. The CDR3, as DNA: TGTGCCAGCCGGACAGCTCTCAATCAGCCCCAGCATTTT.

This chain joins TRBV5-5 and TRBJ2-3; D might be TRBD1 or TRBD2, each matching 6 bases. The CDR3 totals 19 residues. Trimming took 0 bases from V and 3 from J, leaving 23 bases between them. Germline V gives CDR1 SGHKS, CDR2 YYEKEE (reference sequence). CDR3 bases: TGTGCCAGCAGCTTGGTAGGGCTAGAAGGGGGGAGCAGAACAGATACGCAGTATTTT. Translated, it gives CASSLVGLEGGSRTDTQYF.

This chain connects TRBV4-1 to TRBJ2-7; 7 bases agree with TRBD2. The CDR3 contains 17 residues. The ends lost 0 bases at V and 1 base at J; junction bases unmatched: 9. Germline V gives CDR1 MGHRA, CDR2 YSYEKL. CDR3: CASSQDRDGRFSYEQYF. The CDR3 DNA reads TGCGCCAGCAGCCAAGATCGGGACGGGAGGTTTTCCTACGAGCAGTACTTC.

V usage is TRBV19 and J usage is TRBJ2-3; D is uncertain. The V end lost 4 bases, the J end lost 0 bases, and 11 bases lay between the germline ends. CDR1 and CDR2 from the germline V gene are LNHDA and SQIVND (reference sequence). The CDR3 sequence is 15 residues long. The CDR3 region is CASSTRAFSTDTQYF. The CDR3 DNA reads TGTGCCAGTAGTACTCGGGCCTTTAGCACAGATACGCAGTATTTT.

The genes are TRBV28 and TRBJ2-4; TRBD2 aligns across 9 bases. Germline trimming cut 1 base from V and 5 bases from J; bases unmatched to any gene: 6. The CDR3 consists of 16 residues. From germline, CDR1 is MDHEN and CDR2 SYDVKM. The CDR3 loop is CASSLYPSGMENIQYF. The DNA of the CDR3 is TGTGCCAGCAGTTTATATCCTAGCGGGATGGAAAACATTCAGTACTTC.

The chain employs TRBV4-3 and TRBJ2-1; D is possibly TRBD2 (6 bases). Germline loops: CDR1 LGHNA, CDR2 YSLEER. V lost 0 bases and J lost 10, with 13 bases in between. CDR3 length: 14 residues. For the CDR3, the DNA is TGCGCCAGCAGCCAAGATTATGGGGAGGCCGAGCAGTTCTTC. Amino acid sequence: CASSQDYGEAEQFF.

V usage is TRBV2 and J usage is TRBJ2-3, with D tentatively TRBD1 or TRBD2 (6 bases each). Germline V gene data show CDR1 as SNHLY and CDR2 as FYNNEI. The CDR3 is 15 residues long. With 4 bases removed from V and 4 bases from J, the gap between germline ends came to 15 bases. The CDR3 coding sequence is TGTGCCAGCAGTGTTAGCGGAGGGGGGCCAGATACGCAGTATTTT. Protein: CASSVSGGGPDTQYF. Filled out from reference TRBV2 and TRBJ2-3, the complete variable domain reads EPEVTQTPSHQVTQMGQEVILRCVPISNHLYFYWYRQILGQKVEFLVSFYNNEISEKSEIFDDQFSVERPDGSNFTLKIRSTKLEDSAMYFCASSVSGGGPDTQYFGPGTRLTVL.